These 24 T cell receptor beta chains originate from one sample sequenced in a study of shared clonotypes between healthy human individuals. Measured with immunoSEQ multiplex PCR; TCRdb has only the in-frame clones, and not every one. The sample holds a few million clones, approximately 90% seen once. The source material was naive CD4+ T cells sorted from blood. Subset denoted: CD45RA+ positively selected. The receptors come from a man younger than 35 in good health.

The chain combines TRBV9 with TRBJ2-7, with D unclear. Looked up from germline, CDR1 is SGDLS and CDR2 is YYNGEE. The CDR3 extends over 14 amino acids. Trimming took off 0 bases at V and 5 bases at J, with 12 bases between the two ends. The CDR3 protein is CASSVGANANEQYF. The CDR3 nucleotides are TGTGCCAGCAGCGTAGGGGCCAACGCGAACGAGCAGTACTTC.

This sequence joins TRBV30 and TRBJ1-5; D is unclear. V lost 3 bases, J lost 2 bases, and 14 bases lay in between. The CDR3 consists of 15 residues. Germline V CDR1 and CDR2: GTSNPN, SVGIG (reference sequence). CDR3 sequence reads: CAWSRSLSGNQPQHF. The CDR3 DNA is TGTGCCTGGAGCCGCTCTTTGTCCGGCAATCAGCCCCAGCATTTT. Based on the CDR3 plus reference TRBV30 and TRBJ1-5, the full variable domain is SQTIHQWPATLVQPVGSPLSLECTVEGTSNPNLYWYRQAAGRGLQLLFYSVGIGQISSEVPQNLSASRPQDRQFILSSKKLLLSDSGFYLCAWSRSLSGNQPQHFGDGTRLSIL.

The DNA for the CDR3 is TGTGCCAGCAGTTTAACTTATCAGGGGCCCAACTATGGCTACACCTTC. Amino acids: CASSLTYQGPNYGYTF. This chain links TRBV27 with TRBJ1-2, with D possibly being TRBD1 (6 bases). The CDR3 consists of 16 residues. CDR1 is MNHEY and CDR2 is SMNVEV in the germline V gene (reference sequence). Trimming took off 2 bases at V and 2 bases at J, with 15 bases between the two ends.

V is TRBV19 and J is TRBJ2-7, with TRBD1 matching 11 bases. V lost 4 bases and J lost 2; bases outside the gene matches: 10. The V gene's germline CDR1 is LNHDA and CDR2 SQIVND (reference sequence). This CDR3 region has 17 residues. The CDR3 loop is CASSTNGPGQGAYEQYF. Written as DNA, the CDR3 is TGTGCCAGTAGTACCAATGGACCGGGACAGGGGGCCTACGAGCAGTACTTC.

Concerning this clone itself: Other DNA sequences in the same sample also yield this CDR3. The V gene is TRBV30, the J gene TRBJ1-5; unclear D gene. V shed 1 base and J shed 0 bases, with 7 bases lying between them. The CDR3 is 14 amino acids. Germline V gene sequence: CDR1 GTSNPN, CDR2 SVGIG (reference sequence). The CDR3 coding sequence is TGTGCCTGGAGTGGCGCAGTTAGCAATCAGCCCCAGCATTTT. This encodes CAWSGAVSNQPQHF. Looking up the rest from reference TRBV30 and TRBJ1-5 gives the full variable domain: SQTIHQWPATLVQPVGSPLSLECTVEGTSNPNLYWYRQAAGRGLQLLFYSVGIGQISSEVPQNLSASRPQDRQFILSSKKLLLSDSGFYLCAWSGAVSNQPQHFGDGTRLSIL.

The chain has TRBV5-6 and TRBJ1-2; the D is unclear. Germline CDR1 reads SGHDT; CDR2 reads YYEEEE. V was pared by 4 bases and J by 3 bases, with 13 bases between. The CDR3 extends over 14 amino acids. The CDR3: CASSRIGDYYGYTF. DNA of the CDR3: TGTGCCAGCAGCCGGATCGGGGATTACTATGGCTACACCTTC. Using reference TRBV5-6 and TRBJ1-2 for the parts outside the CDR3, the full variable domain is DAGVTQSPTHLIKTRGQQVTLRCSPKSGHDTVSWYQQALGQGPQFIFQYYEEEERQRGNFPDRFSGHQFPNYSSELNVNALLLGDSALYLCASSRIGDYYGYTFGSGTRLTVV.

The V call is TRBV21-1, the J call TRBJ2-7; TRBD2 is taken as the D call from the table, unchecked against the DNA. TRBV21-1 is a pseudogene. The CDR3 has 16 amino acids. CDR3 nucleotides: TGTGCCAGCAGCAAAGAGTGGAGCGGGACGCCCTACGAGCAGTACTTC. Translating it yields CASSKEWSGTPYEQYF.

The chain combines TRBV19 with TRBJ2-1; 11 bases map to TRBD2. V was pared by 3 bases and J by 8 bases, with 9 bases of the junction left unmatched. Germline values: CDR1 LNHDA, CDR2 SQIVND (reference sequence). CDR3 size: 16 residues. The CDR3 reads CASSIYLAGGPDEQFF. DNA for the CDR3: TGTGCCAGTAGTATTTATTTAGCGGGAGGGCCGGATGAGCAGTTCTTC.

The rearrangement links TRBV1 to TRBJ1-1. TRBV1 is classified as a pseudogene. This CDR3 comprises 15 residues. CDR3 in amino acids: CTSSQEGGGDTEAFF. In nucleotides, the CDR3 is TGCACCAGCAGCCAAGAAGGCGGTGGGGACACTGAAGCTTTCTTT.

The genes are TRBV15 and TRBJ1-2; tentative D call: TRBD1 (6 bases). This CDR3 is 13 amino acids long. V was cut by 5 bases and J by 4 bases, with 11 bases left in between. CDR1 and CDR2 (germline): LNHNV, YYDKDF (reference sequence). CDR3 DNA: TGTGCCACCAGCGGCCGGGACATCTATGGCTACACCTTC. It is translated as CATSGRDIYGYTF. Complete variable domain (other parts from reference TRBV15 and TRBJ1-2): DAMVIQNPRYQVTQFGKPVTLSCSQTLNHNVMYWYQQKSSQAPKLLFHYYDKDFNNEADTPDNFQSRRPNTSFCFLDIRSPGLGDTAMYLCATSGRDIYGYTFGSGTRLTVV.

The chain employs TRBV10-1 and TRBJ2-1; no clear D gene. V was trimmed by 0 bases and J by 1 base, leaving 10 bases between them. Per germline, CDR1 WNHNN and CDR2 SYGVQD (reference sequence). This CDR3 has 16 residues. The CDR3 reads CASSESPLHSYNEQFF. The CDR3 coding sequence is TGCGCCAGCAGTGAGTCGCCCCTACATTCCTACAATGAGCAGTTCTTC.

As to this clone: The same CDR3 is also encoded by other DNA sequences in this sample. V is TRBV6-6 and J is TRBJ1-3; D remains unclear. Trimming took 0 bases from V and 4 from J, leaving 4 bases between them. Germline V CDR1 and CDR2: MNHNY, SVGAGI (reference sequence). The CDR3 is made up of 13 amino acids. CDR3: CASSYSTGNTIYF. Here the CDR3 DNA reads TGTGCCAGCAGTTACTCGACCGGAAACACCATATATTTT.

This clone was seen a handful of times. This chain joins TRBV7-9 and TRBJ1-5; 8 nucleotides line up with TRBD1. In germline, CDR1 is SEHNR, CDR2 FQNEAQ (reference sequence). The CDR3 is 15 amino acids. V trimming: 5 bases; J trimming: 3 bases; junction bases outside the gene matches: 6. CDR3 bases: TGTGCCAGCAGCCCTACAGGGGGTCCCAATCAGCCCCAGCATTTT. Translating gives CASSPTGGPNQPQHF.

The chain employs TRBV10-3 and TRBJ2-1, with 9 bases that match TRBD2. The CDR3 sequence is 12 residues long. Germline V gene sequence: CDR1 ENHRY, CDR2 SYGVKD. V gave up 3 bases and J gave up 11 bases; unmatched junction bases: 2. Here the CDR3 reads CAISDSGRKQFF. CDR3 in DNA: TGTGCCATCAGTGATAGCGGGAGAAAGCAGTTCTTC.

The rearrangement joins TRBV4-1 to TRBJ2-2, with TRBD1 matching over 8 bases. Germline lookup yields CDR1 MGHRA and CDR2 YSYEKL. The CDR3 length is 17 residues. The trim removed 0 bases at V and 4 bases at J, leaving 7 bases unmatched. The CDR3 sequence: CASSQDPRDRTTGELFF. The CDR3 DNA follows: TGCGCCAGCAGCCAAGATCCCCGGGACAGGACCACCGGGGAGCTGTTTTTT.

The V gene is TRBV4-1, the J gene TRBJ1-1; D not resolved. V was cut by 0 bases and J by 0 bases, with 8 bases left in between. Germline CDR1 is MGHRA and CDR2 is YSYEKL. CDR3 length equals 15 residues. CDR3 sequence: CASSQETAVNTEAFF. CDR3 coding DNA: TGCGCCAGCAGCCAAGAAACAGCCGTGAACACTGAAGCTTTCTTT.

The chain joins TRBV5-1 to TRBJ2-2; 7 bases fit TRBD2. The CDR3 is 13 residues long. With V trimmed by 8 bases and J by 7 bases, 8 bases remained unmatched. Germline assignment: CDR1 SGHRS and CDR2 YFSETQ. This chain's CDR3 is CASFAGDNGELFF. The CDR3 region has the DNA TGCGCCAGTTTCGCGGGAGATAACGGGGAGCTGTTTTTT.

The CDR3 nucleotides read TGTGCCAGCTCACCATCGACAGGGACCGACGAGCAGTACTTC. It translates to CASSPSTGTDEQYF. The J gene is TRBJ2-7, the V gene TRBV18, with 7 bases matching TRBD1. The CDR3 has 14 residues. The germline CDR1 and CDR2 sequences are KGHSH and LQKENI. Unmatched junction bases numbered 6, after V lost 2 bases and J lost 5 bases.

The genes are TRBV5-8 and TRBJ2-3; D unresolved. This CDR3 has 14 residues. CDR1 SGHTS and CDR2 YDEGEE come from the germline V gene. Trimming left V 3 bases short and J 1 base short, with 9 bases between. In DNA form, the CDR3 reads TGTGCCAGCAGCTCATACGACCGCACAGATACGCAGTATTTT. Translation gives CASSSYDRTDTQYF.

The chain joins TRBV7-3 to TRBJ1-1, with TRBD1 as a possible D gene (5 bases). The V end was cut by 5 bases, the J end by 1 base, with 11 bases between. This CDR3 comprises 14 residues. The germline gives CDR1 SGHTA, CDR2 FQGTGA. This CDR3 reads CASSPGPSNTEAFF. The CDR3 bases are TGTGCCAGCAGCCCGGGACCCTCGAACACTGAAGCTTTCTTT.

This chain uses TRBV27 with TRBJ1-2; D is perhaps TRBD1 (5 bases). V lost 6 bases and J lost 0, with 14 bases in between. This CDR3 spans 15 amino acids. Germline V CDR1 and CDR2: MNHEY, SMNVEV (reference sequence). The CDR3 sequence is CASSPSGRANYGYTF. The CDR3 DNA reads TGTGCCAGCAGCCCGTCGGGACGCGCTAACTATGGCTACACCTTC.

V usage is TRBV11-1 and J usage is TRBJ2-1; D is unresolved. This CDR3 contains 13 residues. CDR1 is SGHAT, CDR2 FQDESV, per germline (reference sequence). With 1 base removed from V and 4 bases from J, the gap between germline ends came to 5 bases. In DNA form, the CDR3 reads TGTGCCAGCAGCTTAGGAGTTTACAATGAGCAGTTCTTC. Residues: CASSLGVYNEQFF.

The chain carries TRBV2 and TRBJ2-7; possible D gene TRBD2, 6 bases. The CDR3 loop spans 15 amino acids. V was pared by 7 bases and J by 3 bases, with 19 bases between. Germline values: CDR1 SNHLY, CDR2 FYNNEI. The CDR3 is CASTPGPLGGYEQYF. The CDR3 DNA reads TGTGCCAGCACCCCGGGACCCCTCGGGGGCTACGAGCAGTACTTC.

The genes are TRBV6-5 and TRBJ1-5; the D gene is possibly TRBD1 (5 bases). The length of the CDR3 is 15 residues. V shed 2 bases and J shed 1 base, with 9 bases lying between them. Germline CDR1 MNHEY, CDR2 SVGAGI. Here the CDR3 DNA reads TGTGCCAGCAGTTACGCCAGGGCAAGCAATCAGCCCCAGCATTTT. Amino acid sequence: CASSYARASNQPQHF.